This T cell receptor (beta chain) is from a study of cytomegalovirus exposure and HLA in healthy donors. Researchers ran the PCR with 60 Vbeta and 13 Jbeta primers. Generated by immunoSEQ multiplex PCR, the TCRdb table keeps only in-frame clones and is missing some. The data contain about 140,000 clones, about three quarters of them singletons. V lost 4 bases, J lost 5 bases, and 24 bases lay in between. This CDR3 is 16 amino acids long. CDR1 and CDR2 from the germline V gene are SQVTM and ANQGSEA. The material sequenced was PBMCs. This chain joins TRBV29-1 and TRBJ2-7; the D gene is possibly TRBD1 (7 bases). The receptor was isolated from a woman aged 25 to 39 in good health and CMV-seronegative. The DNA for the CDR3 is TGCAGCGTTGGAGGGGGCCGGGACTCGCCCCTTCACGAGCAGTACTTC. This gives the protein CSVGGGRDSPLHEQYF.